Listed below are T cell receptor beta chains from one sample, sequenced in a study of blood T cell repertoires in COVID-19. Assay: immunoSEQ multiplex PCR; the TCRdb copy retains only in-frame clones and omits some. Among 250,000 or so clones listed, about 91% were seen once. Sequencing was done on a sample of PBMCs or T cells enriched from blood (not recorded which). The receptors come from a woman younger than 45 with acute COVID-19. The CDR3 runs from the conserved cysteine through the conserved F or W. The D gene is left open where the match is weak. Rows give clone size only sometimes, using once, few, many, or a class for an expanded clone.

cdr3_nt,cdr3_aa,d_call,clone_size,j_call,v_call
TGTGCCAGCAGTGAAGACAGGGACACTGAAGCTTTCTTT,CASSEDRDTEAFF,-,once,TRBJ1-1,TRBV6-1
TGTGCCAGCAGCCAGAAAGCCCGACGGGGTCTAGTGCATGGCTACACCTTC,CASSQKARRGLVHGYTF,-,-,TRBJ1-2,TRBV27
TGTGCCAGCAGCCGGACAGGACCTAACTATGGCTACACCTTC,CASSRTGPNYGYTF,TRBD1,-,TRBJ1-2,TRBV14
TGTGCCAGCAGCCTTCGGGGCGGGGAGCTGTTTTTT,CASSLRGGELFF,-,-,TRBJ2-2,TRBV27
TGCGCCAGCAGCCAAGTCCAAGGAGGAGAGACCCAGTACTTC,CASSQVQGGETQYF,-,-,TRBJ2-5,TRBV4-1
TGCGCCAGCAGCAAAAACCGGGACTCCGATGAAAAACTGTTTTTT,CASSKNRDSDEKLFF,-,few,TRBJ1-4,TRBV5-1
TGTGCCTGGAGTGTTTGGTCAGGGTTTAGGTCACCCCTCCACTTT,CAWSVWSGFRSPLHF,-,once,TRBJ1-6,TRBV30
TGTGCCAGCAGCTGGAACCGGGACAGGGGGCGAGAGACCCAGTACTTC,CASSWNRDRGRETQYF,TRBD1,-,TRBJ2-5,TRBV5-4
TGTGCCAGCAGTTTACCAGGCCACAATCAGCCCCAGCATTTT,CASSLPGHNQPQHF,-,-,TRBJ1-5,TRBV27
TGTGCCAGCAGCCCCCGGGACAGATACTACAATGCCGTCACAGATACGCAGTATTTT,CASSPRDRYYNAVTDTQYF,TRBD1,-,TRBJ2-3,TRBV3-1/TRBV3-2
TGTGCCAGCAGTTACCAGGACAGGAGAAATTCACCCCTCCACTTT,CASSYQDRRNSPLHF,TRBD1,-,TRBJ1-6,TRBV6-2/TRBV6-3
TGTGCCATCAGTGAGACCACGACAGGACACAGGCAGTACTTC,CAISETTTGHRQYF,-,-,TRBJ2-7,TRBV10-3
TGCGCCAGCAGCGAAGGACAGGGCCGTGCAACTAATGAAAAACTGTTTTTT,CASSEGQGRATNEKLFF,TRBD1,-,TRBJ1-4,TRBV5-1
TGTGCCAGCACCTACTTCCACTATTACAGGGGGCGTCGGGAGCAGTACTTC,CASTYFHYYRGRREQYF,TRBD1,-,TRBJ2-7,TRBV5-8
TGTGCCAGCAGTTCCCGGGACAGGGAAAGGAACGAGCAGTACTTC,CASSSRDRERNEQYF,TRBD1,-,TRBJ2-7,TRBV27
TGTGCCAGCAGTTACGGGCAGGGGATAGGCGGGGAGCTGTTTTTT,CASSYGQGIGGELFF,-,-,TRBJ2-2,TRBV6-5
TGCGCCAGCAGCTGGACAGGGCCGGGGAGTATCTTT,CASSWTGPGSIF,TRBD1,-,TRBJ1-1,TRBV5-1
TGTGCCAGCAGCCGGGGGGGACAACCCTACAATGAGCAGTTCTTC,CASSRGGQPYNEQFF,TRBD2,-,TRBJ2-1,TRBV7-9
TGTGCCAGCAGCCAAGTTACTCCCTTCTGGGACAGGGAACGCAATGAGCAGTTCTTC,CASSQVTPFWDRERNEQFF,TRBD1,once,TRBJ2-1,TRBV4-2
TGTGCCAGCAGCCTCCCCGGTAGGGAGACTGAAGCTTTCTTT,CASSLPGRETEAFF,-,-,TRBJ1-1,TRBV3-1/TRBV3-2
TGTGCCATCAGTGCCCGGGATCCTCAGGGGAACTCTGGAAACACCATATATTTT,CAISARDPQGNSGNTIYF,-,-,TRBJ1-3,TRBV10-3
TGCGCCAGCAGCTTGGGACAGGCGTTCGCTTCTGGAAACACCATATATTTT,CASSLGQAFASGNTIYF,-,-,TRBJ1-3,TRBV5-1
TGTGCCAGCAGTATAGGGACATCCACGTATGGCTACACCTTC,CASSIGTSTYGYTF,-,-,TRBJ1-2,TRBV28
TGTGCCAGTAGAGACAGGGACTCCTACGAGCAGTACTTC,CASRDRDSYEQYF,TRBD1,-,TRBJ2-7,TRBV19
TGCGCCAGCAGCCAAGTCGAGGGGGGGGCCGAGAACACTGAAGCTTTCTTT,CASSQVEGGAENTEAFF,-,once,TRBJ1-1,TRBV4-3
TGCGCCAGCAGCCAAGACTCTACAGGGGTGGGAATGAACACTGAAGCTTTCTTT,CASSQDSTGVGMNTEAFF,TRBD1,-,TRBJ1-1,TRBV4-1
TGTGCCAGCAGTCCAGGGCTAGCGGCCCCACAGGTTACGCAGTATTTT,CASSPGLAAPQVTQYF,TRBD2,-,TRBJ2-3,TRBV27
TGTGCCAGCAGCCAAGACTCCAGGGCGAATCAGCCCCAGCATTTT,CASSQDSRANQPQHF,-,-,TRBJ1-5,TRBV4-2